The clone carrying this T cell receptor (beta chain) was counted only a few times. TCRdb re-called the reads through MiXCR, storing one row per CDR3 protein. The data show fewer than 550,000 distinct CDR3 sequences, approximately 33% seen once. The sample is drawn from a study of T cell repertoires in cytomegalovirus infection. The V and J ends lost 1 base and 3 bases respectively, with 13 bases between them. The CDR3 is made up of 15 amino acids. Germline V gene lookup returns CDR1 GTSNPN and CDR2 SVGIG (reference sequence). Sequencing input: PBMCs. The chain links TRBV30 to TRBJ1-5, with D hard to call. This TCR derives from a human donor in good health (CMV status not recorded). Some clones in this sample may be carry-over from other donors' samples. The CDR3 sequence is CAWSGPGTFNQPQHF. For the CDR3, the DNA is TGTGCCTGGAGTGGACCAGGAACCTTCAATCAGCCCCAGCATTTT.